These T cell receptor beta chains were read from a single sample in a study of blood T cell repertoires in COVID-19. Method: immunoSEQ multiplex PCR; TCRdb's copy keeps in-frame clones and lacks some. The sample has around 140,000 clones, about 79% seen once. Sequences were obtained from peripheral blood. Source of these receptors: a woman older than 75 with active or convalescent COVID-19. Both conserved end residues are part of each CDR3. A D gene is named only where the DNA matches it firmly. The size of a clone is reported for some rows only, either as once, few or many, or as a class for expanded clones.

v_gene: TRBV4-1; j_gene: TRBJ2-3; abundance: .; d_gene: TRBD1; CDR3aa: CASSPRIDHRGPGGGSQYF; CDR3nt: TGCGCCAGCAGCCCAAGAATCGACCACAGGGGTCCAGGTGGGGGTTCGCAGTATTTT
v_gene: TRBV3-1/TRBV3-2; j_gene: TRBJ1-6; abundance: once; d_gene: TRBD1; CDR3aa: CASSRGTGVLSPLHF; CDR3nt: TGTGCCAGCAGCCGCGGGACAGGGGTTCTGTCACCCCTCCACTTT
v_gene: TRBV12-3/TRBV12-4; j_gene: TRBJ2-3; abundance: .; d_gene: .; CDR3aa: CASSQAGDTQYF; CDR3nt: TGTGCCAGCAGTCAGGCCGGAGATACGCAGTATTTT
v_gene: TRBV12-3/TRBV12-4; j_gene: TRBJ1-2; abundance: few; d_gene: .; CDR3aa: CASSFRGHGYTF; CDR3nt: TGTGCCAGCAGTTTCAGGGGACATGGCTACACCTTC
v_gene: TRBV5-6; j_gene: TRBJ1-2; abundance: once; d_gene: TRBD1; CDR3aa: CASSWVGDSSGYTF; CDR3nt: TGTGCCAGCAGCTGGGTCGGGGACAGTAGTGGCTACACCTTC
v_gene: TRBV19; j_gene: TRBJ1-1; abundance: .; d_gene: TRBD1; CDR3aa: CASLSGDREAFF; CDR3nt: TGTGCCTCCCTATCCGGGGACAGGGAAGCTTTCTTT
v_gene: TRBV7-2; j_gene: TRBJ1-2; abundance: .; d_gene: .; CDR3aa: CASSLEWPGPTPKSGYTF; CDR3nt: TGTGCCAGCAGCTTAGAATGGCCAGGCCCAACTCCAAAGTCTGGCTACACCTTC
v_gene: TRBV28; j_gene: TRBJ1-1; abundance: .; d_gene: .; CDR3aa: CASSLQARPEAFF; CDR3nt: TGTGCCAGCAGTTTACAGGCTCGGCCTGAAGCTTTCTTT
v_gene: TRBV19; j_gene: TRBJ2-7; abundance: .; d_gene: .; CDR3aa: CASSKAGDVHEQYF; CDR3nt: TGTGCCAGTAGTAAGGCAGGGGATGTACACGAGCAGTACTTC
v_gene: TRBV19; j_gene: TRBJ1-5; abundance: medium-sized; d_gene: .; CDR3aa: CASSNSVQPQHF; CDR3nt: TGTGCCAGTAGTAATTCTGTTCAGCCCCAGCATTTT
v_gene: TRBV7-9; j_gene: TRBJ2-2; abundance: .; d_gene: .; CDR3aa: CASSPPDTGELFF; CDR3nt: TGTGCCAGCAGCCCCCCAGACACCGGGGAGCTGTTTTTT
v_gene: TRBV25-1; j_gene: TRBJ1-3; abundance: few; d_gene: .; CDR3aa: CASRRGGFSGNTIYF; CDR3nt: TGTGCCAGCAGGAGGGGGGGATTCTCTGGAAACACCATATATTTT
v_gene: TRBV28; j_gene: TRBJ1-1; abundance: .; d_gene: .; CDR3aa: CASSYRQRNTEAFF; CDR3nt: TGTGCCAGCAGTTACCGACAGAGGAACACTGAAGCTTTCTTT
v_gene: TRBV30; j_gene: TRBJ1-2; abundance: many; d_gene: .; CDR3aa: CAWSPPFRNYGYTF; CDR3nt: TGTGCCTGGAGTCCTCCGTTTCGTAACTATGGCTACACCTTC
v_gene: TRBV4-2; j_gene: TRBJ1-3; abundance: .; d_gene: TRBD1; CDR3aa: CASSPGDSYSGNTIYF; CDR3nt: TGTGCCAGCAGCCCGGGGGACAGCTACTCTGGAAACACCATATATTTT
v_gene: TRBV18; j_gene: TRBJ2-5; abundance: .; d_gene: TRBD2; CDR3aa: CASSATGGKRETQYF; CDR3nt: TGTGCCAGCTCAGCCACGGGAGGAAAAAGGGAGACCCAGTACTTC
v_gene: TRBV30; j_gene: TRBJ1-2; abundance: .; d_gene: TRBD1; CDR3aa: CARDRRNYGYTF; CDR3nt: TGTGCCCGGGACAGGCGAAACTATGGCTACACCTTC
v_gene: TRBV2; j_gene: TRBJ1-2; abundance: .; d_gene: .; CDR3aa: CASSAQGSYGYTF; CDR3nt: TGTGCCAGCAGTGCGCAGGGTAGTTATGGCTACACCTTC
v_gene: TRBV7-9; j_gene: TRBJ1-2; abundance: once; d_gene: TRBD1; CDR3aa: CASSFDVQGGGYTF; CDR3nt: TGTGCCAGCAGCTTCGACGTACAGGGGGGTGGCTACACCTTC
v_gene: TRBV7-6; j_gene: TRBJ2-2; abundance: .; d_gene: TRBD2; CDR3aa: CASSRGGTDTGELFF; CDR3nt: TGTGCCAGCAGCCGGGGGGGCACGGACACCGGGGAGCTGTTTTTT
v_gene: TRBV6-5; j_gene: TRBJ1-2; abundance: .; d_gene: TRBD1; CDR3aa: CASRGTGRVGGYTF; CDR3nt: TGTGCCAGCCGCGGGACAGGGAGAGTGGGTGGCTACACCTTC
v_gene: TRBV3-1/TRBV3-2; j_gene: TRBJ1-2; abundance: .; d_gene: TRBD1; CDR3aa: CASSQDLGGGYTF; CDR3nt: TGTGCCAGCAGCCAAGATTTAGGGGGCGGCTACACCTTC
v_gene: TRBV3-1/TRBV3-2; j_gene: TRBJ1-1; abundance: .; d_gene: TRBD1; CDR3aa: CASRDGDRGNTEAFF; CDR3nt: TGTGCCAGCAGGGACGGTGACAGGGGGAACACTGAAGCTTTCTTT
v_gene: TRBV7-3; j_gene: TRBJ2-1; abundance: .; d_gene: .; CDR3aa: CASSYDSTHNEQFF; CDR3nt: TGTGCCAGCAGTTACGACAGCACACATAATGAGCAGTTCTTC
v_gene: TRBV18; j_gene: TRBJ2-7; abundance: many; d_gene: TRBD1; CDR3aa: CASSPDRTGRNEQYF; CDR3nt: TGTGCCAGCTCACCGGATCGGACAGGGCGGAACGAGCAGTACTTC
v_gene: TRBV30; j_gene: TRBJ2-7; abundance: once; d_gene: .; CDR3aa: CAWSRDSGRYEQYF; CDR3nt: TGTGCCTGGAGCCGGGACTCAGGGCGGTACGAGCAGTACTTC
v_gene: TRBV5-1; j_gene: TRBJ1-1; abundance: few; d_gene: .; CDR3aa: CASKRWEGNTEAFF; CDR3nt: TGCGCCAGCAAACGCTGGGAGGGGAACACTGAAGCTTTCTTT
v_gene: TRBV30; j_gene: TRBJ1-1; abundance: .; d_gene: .; CDR3aa: CAWSRGGAHMNTEAFF; CDR3nt: TGTGCCTGGAGTCGAGGGGGGGCCCACATGAACACTGAAGCTTTCTTT
v_gene: TRBV18; j_gene: TRBJ2-7; abundance: .; d_gene: .; CDR3aa: CASSPPQGRTSYEQYF; CDR3nt: TGTGCCAGCTCCCCCCCTCAGGGCCGAACCTCCTACGAGCAGTACTTC
v_gene: TRBV2; j_gene: TRBJ1-5; abundance: .; d_gene: .; CDR3aa: CASSRWQGGNQPQHF; CDR3nt: TGTGCCAGCAGTAGGTGGCAGGGAGGGAATCAGCCCCAGCATTTT
v_gene: TRBV13; j_gene: TRBJ2-1; abundance: .; d_gene: TRBD1; CDR3aa: CASSFRRSGQSYNEQFF; CDR3nt: TGTGCCAGCAGCTTTAGAAGATCGGGACAGTCCTACAATGAGCAGTTCTTC
v_gene: TRBV29-1; j_gene: TRBJ2-2; abundance: few; d_gene: .; CDR3aa: CSVVHREGTGELFF; CDR3nt: TGCAGCGTTGTACACAGAGAAGGCACCGGGGAGCTGTTTTTT
v_gene: TRBV27; j_gene: TRBJ2-3; abundance: .; d_gene: .; CDR3aa: CASSLRPAGRDPDTQYF; CDR3nt: TGTGCCAGCAGTTTACGGCCAGCGGGTCGGGACCCAGATACGCAGTATTTT
v_gene: TRBV7-2; j_gene: TRBJ2-2; abundance: .; d_gene: .; CDR3aa: CASSFDTGELFF; CDR3nt: TGTGCCAGCAGCTTCGACACCGGGGAGCTGTTTTTT
v_gene: TRBV18; j_gene: TRBJ1-2; abundance: .; d_gene: .; CDR3aa: CASSPTWEVSNYGYTF; CDR3nt: TGTGCCAGCTCACCGACTTGGGAGGTTTCTAACTATGGCTACACCTTC
v_gene: TRBV7-2; j_gene: TRBJ2-5; abundance: .; d_gene: TRBD2; CDR3aa: CASSRLAGEVTQYF; CDR3nt: TGTGCCAGCAGTAGACTAGCGGGGGAGGTGACCCAGTACTTC
v_gene: TRBV5-6; j_gene: TRBJ2-2; abundance: .; d_gene: TRBD2; CDR3aa: CASSFIGRGDTGELFF; CDR3nt: TGTGCCAGCAGCTTCATCGGGCGGGGGGACACCGGGGAGCTGTTTTTT
v_gene: TRBV9; j_gene: TRBJ1-2; abundance: few; d_gene: .; CDR3aa: CASSVDLGRGYGYTF; CDR3nt: TGTGCCAGCAGCGTAGATTTGGGGAGGGGGTATGGCTACACCTTC
v_gene: TRBV19; j_gene: TRBJ1-1; abundance: .; d_gene: .; CDR3aa: CASSILGDLNTEAFF; CDR3nt: TGTGCCAGTAGTATTTTAGGGGACTTGAACACTGAAGCTTTCTTT
v_gene: TRBV11-2; j_gene: TRBJ1-2; abundance: .; d_gene: .; CDR3aa: CASSPQGLTDGYTF; CDR3nt: TGTGCCAGCAGCCCGCAGGGACTGACGGATGGCTACACCTTC
v_gene: TRBV5-1; j_gene: TRBJ1-2; abundance: .; d_gene: TRBD1; CDR3aa: CASSPGQGRGGYTF; CDR3nt: TGCGCCAGCAGCCCAGGACAGGGGAGAGGTGGCTACACCTTC
v_gene: TRBV9; j_gene: TRBJ1-3; abundance: .; d_gene: .; CDR3aa: CASSPDRRENTIYF; CDR3nt: TGTGCCAGCAGCCCCGACAGGCGAGAAAACACCATATATTTT
v_gene: TRBV29-1; j_gene: TRBJ1-1; abundance: .; d_gene: .; CDR3aa: CSVVRNTEAFF; CDR3nt: TGCAGCGTTGTGAGGAACACTGAAGCTTTCTTT
v_gene: TRBV2; j_gene: TRBJ2-2; abundance: .; d_gene: TRBD1; CDR3aa: CASSTGGALAGELFF; CDR3nt: TGTGCCAGCAGCACAGGGGGCGCGTTGGCCGGGGAGCTGTTTTTT
v_gene: TRBV6-5; j_gene: TRBJ1-2; abundance: .; d_gene: .; CDR3aa: CASSYSTGTGYTF; CDR3nt: TGTGCCAGCAGTTACTCGACTGGTACTGGCTACACCTTC